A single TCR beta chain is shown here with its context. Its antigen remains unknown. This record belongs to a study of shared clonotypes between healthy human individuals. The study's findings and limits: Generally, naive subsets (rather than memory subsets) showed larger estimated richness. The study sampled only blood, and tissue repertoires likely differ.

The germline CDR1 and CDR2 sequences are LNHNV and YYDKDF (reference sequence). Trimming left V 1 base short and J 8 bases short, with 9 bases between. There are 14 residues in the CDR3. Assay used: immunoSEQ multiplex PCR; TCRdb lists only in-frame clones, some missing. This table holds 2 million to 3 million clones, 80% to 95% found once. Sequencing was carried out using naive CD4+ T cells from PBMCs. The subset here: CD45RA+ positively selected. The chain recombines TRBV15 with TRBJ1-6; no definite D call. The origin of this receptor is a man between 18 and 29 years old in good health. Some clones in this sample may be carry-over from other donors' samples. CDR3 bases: TGTGCCACCAGCAGAGTTGATGTGGATTCACCCCTCCACTTT. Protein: CATSRVDVDSPLHF.